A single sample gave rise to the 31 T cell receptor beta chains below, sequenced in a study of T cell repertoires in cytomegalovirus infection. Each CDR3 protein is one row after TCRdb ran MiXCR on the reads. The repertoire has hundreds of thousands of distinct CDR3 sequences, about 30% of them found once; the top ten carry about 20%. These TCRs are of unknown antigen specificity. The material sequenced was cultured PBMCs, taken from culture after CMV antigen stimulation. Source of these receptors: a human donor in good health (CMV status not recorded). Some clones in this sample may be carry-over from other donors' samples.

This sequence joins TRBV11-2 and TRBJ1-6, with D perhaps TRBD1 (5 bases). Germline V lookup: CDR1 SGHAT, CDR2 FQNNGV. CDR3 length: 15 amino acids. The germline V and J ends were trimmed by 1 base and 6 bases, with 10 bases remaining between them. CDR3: CASSLGLRGNSPLHF. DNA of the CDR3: TGTGCCAGCAGCTTAGGTCTAAGGGGTAATTCACCCCTCCACTTT.

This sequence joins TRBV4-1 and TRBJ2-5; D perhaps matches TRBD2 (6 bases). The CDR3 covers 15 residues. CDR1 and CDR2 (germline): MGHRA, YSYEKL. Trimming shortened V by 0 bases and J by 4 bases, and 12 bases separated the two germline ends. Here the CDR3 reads CASSQDSGAGETQYF. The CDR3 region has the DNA TGCGCCAGCAGCCAAGATAGTGGAGCGGGAGAGACCCAGTACTTC.

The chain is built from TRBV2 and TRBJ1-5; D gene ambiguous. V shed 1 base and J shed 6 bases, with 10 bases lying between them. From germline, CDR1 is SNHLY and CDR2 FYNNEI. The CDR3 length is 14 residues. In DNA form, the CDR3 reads TGTGCCAGCAGTGAAGGTGGGAATGCTCAGCCCCAGCATTTT. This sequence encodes CASSEGGNAQPQHF.

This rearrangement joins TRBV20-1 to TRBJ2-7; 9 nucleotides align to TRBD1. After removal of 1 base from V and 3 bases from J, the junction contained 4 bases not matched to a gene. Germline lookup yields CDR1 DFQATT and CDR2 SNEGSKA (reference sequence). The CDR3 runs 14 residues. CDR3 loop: CSARAPGQGYEQYF. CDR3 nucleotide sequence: TGCAGTGCTAGAGCCCCGGGACAGGGCTACGAGCAGTACTTC.

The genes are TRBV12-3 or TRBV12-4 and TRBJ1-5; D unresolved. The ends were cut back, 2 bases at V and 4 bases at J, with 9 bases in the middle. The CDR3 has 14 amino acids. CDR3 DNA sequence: TGTGCCAGCAGTTTACGACGGACGAATCAGCCCCAGCATTTT. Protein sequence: CASSLRRTNQPQHF.

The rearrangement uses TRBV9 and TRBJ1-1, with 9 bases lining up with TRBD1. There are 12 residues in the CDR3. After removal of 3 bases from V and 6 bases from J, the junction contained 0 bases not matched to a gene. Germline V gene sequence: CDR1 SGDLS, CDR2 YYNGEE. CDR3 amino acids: CASSGTGAEAFF. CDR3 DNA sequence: TGTGCCAGCAGCGGGACAGGGGCTGAAGCTTTCTTT.

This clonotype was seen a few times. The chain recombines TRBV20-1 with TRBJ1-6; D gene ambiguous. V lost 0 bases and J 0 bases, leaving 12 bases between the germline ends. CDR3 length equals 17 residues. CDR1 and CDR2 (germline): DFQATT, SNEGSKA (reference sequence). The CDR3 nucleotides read TGCAGTGCTAGAGATCGGGCACTGAGCTCCTATAATTCACCCCTCCACTTT. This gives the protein CSARDRALSSYNSPLHF.

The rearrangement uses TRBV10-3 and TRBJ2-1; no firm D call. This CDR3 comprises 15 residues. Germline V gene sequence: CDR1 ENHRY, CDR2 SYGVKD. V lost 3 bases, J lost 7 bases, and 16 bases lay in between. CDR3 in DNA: TGTGCCATCAGTGACCCCCAGCGAAGAACGAATGAGCAGTTCTTC. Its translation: CAISDPQRRTNEQFF.

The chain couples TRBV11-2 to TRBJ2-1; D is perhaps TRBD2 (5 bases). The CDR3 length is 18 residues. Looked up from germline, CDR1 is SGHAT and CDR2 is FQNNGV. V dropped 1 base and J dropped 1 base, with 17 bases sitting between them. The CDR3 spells CASSLGLASQLSYNEQFF. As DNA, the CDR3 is TGTGCCAGCAGCTTAGGTCTAGCTTCCCAACTTTCCTACAATGAGCAGTTCTTC. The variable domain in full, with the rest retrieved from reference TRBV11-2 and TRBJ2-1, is EAGVAQSPRYKIIEKRQSVAFWCNPISGHATLYWYQQILGQGPKLLIQFQNNGVVDDSQLPKDRFSAERLKGVDSTLKIQPAKLEDSAVYLCASSLGLASQLSYNEQFFGPGTRLTVL.

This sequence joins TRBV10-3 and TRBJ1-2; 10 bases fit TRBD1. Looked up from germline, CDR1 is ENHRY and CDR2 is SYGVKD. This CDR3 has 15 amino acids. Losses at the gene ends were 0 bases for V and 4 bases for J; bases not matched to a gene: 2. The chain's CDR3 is CAISESRDRGYGYTF. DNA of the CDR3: TGTGCCATCAGTGAGTCCCGGGACAGGGGCTATGGCTACACCTTC.

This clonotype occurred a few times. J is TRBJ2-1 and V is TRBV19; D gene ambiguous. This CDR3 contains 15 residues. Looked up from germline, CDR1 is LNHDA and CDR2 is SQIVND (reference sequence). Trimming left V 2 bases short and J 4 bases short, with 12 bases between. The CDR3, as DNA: TGTGCCAGTAGTATACCAGGAAGGGTTTACAATGAGCAGTTCTTC. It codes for CASSIPGRVYNEQFF.

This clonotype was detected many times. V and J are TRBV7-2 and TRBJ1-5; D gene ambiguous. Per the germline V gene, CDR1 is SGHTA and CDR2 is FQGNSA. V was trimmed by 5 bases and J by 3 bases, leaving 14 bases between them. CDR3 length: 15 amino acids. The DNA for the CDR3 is TGTGCCAGCAGCGCCGGATTTACCCCCAATCAGCCCCAGCATTTT. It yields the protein CASSAGFTPNQPQHF.

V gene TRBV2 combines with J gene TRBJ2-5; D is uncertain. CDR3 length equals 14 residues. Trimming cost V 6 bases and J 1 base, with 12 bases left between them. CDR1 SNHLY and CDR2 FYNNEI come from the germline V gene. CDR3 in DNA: TGTGCCAGCAGCTGGGCCCCTGTCCAAGAGACCCAGTACTTC. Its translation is CASSWAPVQETQYF.

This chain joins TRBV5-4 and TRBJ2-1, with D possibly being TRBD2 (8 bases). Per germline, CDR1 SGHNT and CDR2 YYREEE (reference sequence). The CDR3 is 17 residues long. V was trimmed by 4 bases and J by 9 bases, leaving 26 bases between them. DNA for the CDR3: TGTGCCAGCAGCCGGGGGGGGGACAGTTCGCCTGCGAGTGAGCAGTTCTTC. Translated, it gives CASSRGGDSSPASEQFF.

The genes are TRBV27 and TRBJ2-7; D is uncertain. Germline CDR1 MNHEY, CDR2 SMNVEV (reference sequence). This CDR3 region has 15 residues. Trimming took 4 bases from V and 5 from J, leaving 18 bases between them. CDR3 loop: CASSSSGMVLHEQYF. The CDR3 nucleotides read TGTGCCAGCAGTTCTTCTGGGATGGTCCTCCACGAGCAGTACTTC.

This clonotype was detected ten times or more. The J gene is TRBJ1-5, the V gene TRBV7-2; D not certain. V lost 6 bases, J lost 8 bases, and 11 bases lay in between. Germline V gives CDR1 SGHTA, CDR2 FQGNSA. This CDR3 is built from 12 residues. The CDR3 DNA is TGTGCCAGCAGGCGGGGTACGGAGCCCCAGCATTTT. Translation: CASRRGTEPQHF.

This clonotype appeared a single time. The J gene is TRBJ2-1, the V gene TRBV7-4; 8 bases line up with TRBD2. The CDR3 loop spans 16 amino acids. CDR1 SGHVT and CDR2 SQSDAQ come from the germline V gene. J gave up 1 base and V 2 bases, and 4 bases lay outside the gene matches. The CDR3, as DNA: TGTGCCAGCAGCTTATTCGGGGGGGGGTCCTACAATGAGCAGTTCTTC. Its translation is CASSLFGGGSYNEQFF. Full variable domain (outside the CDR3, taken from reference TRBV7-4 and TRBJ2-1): GAGVSQSPRYKVAKRGRDVALRCDSISGHVTLYWYRQTLGQGSEVLTYSQSDAQRDKSGRPSGRFSAERPERSVSTLKIQRTEQGDSAVYLCASSLFGGGSYNEQFFGPGTRLTVL.

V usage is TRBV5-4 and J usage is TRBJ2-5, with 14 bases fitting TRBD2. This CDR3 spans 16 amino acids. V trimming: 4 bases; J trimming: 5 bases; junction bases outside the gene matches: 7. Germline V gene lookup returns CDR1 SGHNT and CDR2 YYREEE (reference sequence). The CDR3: CASSGEGLAGVETQYF. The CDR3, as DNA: TGTGCCAGCAGCGGGGAGGGACTAGCGGGGGTTGAGACCCAGTACTTC. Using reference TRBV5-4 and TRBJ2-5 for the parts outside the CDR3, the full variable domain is ETGVTQSPTHLIKTRGQQVTLRCSSQSGHNTVSWYQQALGQGPQFIFQYYREEENGRGNFPPRFSGLQFPNYSSELNVNALELDDSALYLCASSGEGLAGVETQYFGPGTRLLVL.

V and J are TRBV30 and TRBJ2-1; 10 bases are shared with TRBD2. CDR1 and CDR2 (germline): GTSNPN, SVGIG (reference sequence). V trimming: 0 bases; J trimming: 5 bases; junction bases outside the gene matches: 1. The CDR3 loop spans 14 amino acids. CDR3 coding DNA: TGTGCCTGGAGTGTGCTAGCGGGGGACAATGAGCAGTTCTTC. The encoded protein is CAWSVLAGDNEQFF.

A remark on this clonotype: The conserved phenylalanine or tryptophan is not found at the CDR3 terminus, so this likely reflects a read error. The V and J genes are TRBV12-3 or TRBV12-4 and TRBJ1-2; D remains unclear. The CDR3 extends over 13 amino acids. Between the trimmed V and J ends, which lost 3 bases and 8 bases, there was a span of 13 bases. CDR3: CASSFSRQAGYTL. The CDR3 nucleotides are TGTGCCAGCAGTTTCTCCAGGCAGGCCGGCTACACCCTC.

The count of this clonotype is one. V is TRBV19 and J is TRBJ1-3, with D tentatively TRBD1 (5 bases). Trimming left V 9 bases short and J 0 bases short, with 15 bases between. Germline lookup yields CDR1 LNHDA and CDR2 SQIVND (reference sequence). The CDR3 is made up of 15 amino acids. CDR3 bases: TGTGCCAGCGCACGACCTAGGGGCTCTGGAAACACCATATATTTT. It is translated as CASARPRGSGNTIYF.

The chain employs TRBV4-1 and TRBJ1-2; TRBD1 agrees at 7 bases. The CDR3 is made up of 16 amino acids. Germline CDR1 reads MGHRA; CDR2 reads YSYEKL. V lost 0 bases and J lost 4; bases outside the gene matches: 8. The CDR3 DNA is TGCGCCAGCAGCCAAGACCCACAGGGGAACCTCTATGGCTACACCTTC. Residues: CASSQDPQGNLYGYTF.

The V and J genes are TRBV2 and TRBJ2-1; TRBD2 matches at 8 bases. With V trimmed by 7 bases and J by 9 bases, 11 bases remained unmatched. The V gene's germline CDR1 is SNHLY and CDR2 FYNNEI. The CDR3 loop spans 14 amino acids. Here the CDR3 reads CASTGALAVGEQFF. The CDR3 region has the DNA TGTGCCAGCACTGGGGCACTAGCGGTCGGTGAGCAGTTCTTC.

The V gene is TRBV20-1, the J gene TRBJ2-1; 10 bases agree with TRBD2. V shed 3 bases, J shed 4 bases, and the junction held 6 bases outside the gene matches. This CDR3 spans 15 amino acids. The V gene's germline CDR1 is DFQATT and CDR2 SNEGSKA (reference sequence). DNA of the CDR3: TGCAGTGCTAGCGAACCACTAGCGGGGTACAATGAGCAGTTCTTC. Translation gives CSASEPLAGYNEQFF.

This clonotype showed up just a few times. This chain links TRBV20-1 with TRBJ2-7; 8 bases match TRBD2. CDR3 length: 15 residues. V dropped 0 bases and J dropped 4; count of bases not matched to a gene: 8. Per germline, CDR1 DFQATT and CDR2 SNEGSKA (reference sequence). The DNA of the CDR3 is TGCAGTGCTAGAGAGGTTGGAGCGGGAGTGTACGAGCAGTACTTC. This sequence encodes CSAREVGAGVYEQYF.

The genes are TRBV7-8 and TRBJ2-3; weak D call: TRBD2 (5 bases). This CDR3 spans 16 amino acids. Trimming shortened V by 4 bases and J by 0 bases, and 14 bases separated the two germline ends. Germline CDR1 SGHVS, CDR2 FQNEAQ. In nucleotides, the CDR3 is TGTGCCAGCAGCTCCTACCTAGCTGGGAGCACAGATACGCAGTATTTT. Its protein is CASSSYLAGSTDTQYF.

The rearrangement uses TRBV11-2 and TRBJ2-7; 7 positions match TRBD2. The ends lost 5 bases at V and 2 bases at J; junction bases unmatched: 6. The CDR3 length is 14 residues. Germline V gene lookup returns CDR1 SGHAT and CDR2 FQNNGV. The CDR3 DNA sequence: TGTGCCAGCAGCGGGGGGGGATTCCCCTACGAGCAGTACTTC. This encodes CASSGGGFPYEQYF.

The CDR3 here is CASSQKPGIFYEQYF. DNA for the CDR3: TGTGCCAGCAGTCAAAAACCGGGGATTTTCTACGAGCAGTACTTC. J is TRBJ2-7 and V is TRBV27; a possible D gene is TRBD2 (5 bases). The CDR3 consists of 15 residues. Trimming shortened V by 5 bases and J by 3 bases, and 17 bases separated the two germline ends. Germline V lookup: CDR1 MNHEY, CDR2 SMNVEV (reference sequence).

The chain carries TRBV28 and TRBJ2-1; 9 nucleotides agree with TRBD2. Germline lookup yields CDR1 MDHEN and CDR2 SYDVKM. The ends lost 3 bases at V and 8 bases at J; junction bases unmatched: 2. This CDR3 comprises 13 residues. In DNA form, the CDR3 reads TGTGCCAGCAGTTTTAGACTAGCGGATGAGCAGTTCTTC. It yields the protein CASSFRLADEQFF.

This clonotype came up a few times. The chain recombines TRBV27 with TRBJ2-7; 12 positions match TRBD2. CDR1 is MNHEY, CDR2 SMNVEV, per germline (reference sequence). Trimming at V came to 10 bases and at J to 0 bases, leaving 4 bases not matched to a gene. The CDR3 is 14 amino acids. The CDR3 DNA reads TGTGCCACAAAACTAGCGGGAGGCTCCTACGAGCAGTACTTC. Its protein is CATKLAGGSYEQYF.

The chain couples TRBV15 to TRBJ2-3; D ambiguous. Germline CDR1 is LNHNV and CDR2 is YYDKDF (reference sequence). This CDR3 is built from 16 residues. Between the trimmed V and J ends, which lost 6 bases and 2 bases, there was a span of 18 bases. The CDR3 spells CATSTRMQKLTDTQYF. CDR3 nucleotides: TGTGCCACCAGTACTCGGATGCAGAAACTCACAGATACGCAGTATTTT.